This TCR beta chain derives from a study of control samples from healthy donors and cancer patients. Clones were read by immunoSEQ multiplex PCR, and TCRdb kept only the in-frame ones, dropping some. This table has 190,000 or so clones, 90% to 95% appearing once. The CDR3 has 13 amino acids. The germline gives CDR1 SGHTA, CDR2 FQGTGA. V shed 4 bases, J shed 6 bases, and the junction held 6 bases outside the gene matches. Sequences were obtained from blood. The TCR was taken from a man younger than 35 in good health. This chain connects TRBV7-3 to TRBJ2-7, with 7 bases fitting TRBD1. This chain's CDR3 is CASSSGQALEQYF. In DNA, the CDR3 is TGTGCCAGCAGCTCCGGACAGGCCCTCGAGCAGTACTTC.